This T cell receptor (beta chain) was documented in a study of cytomegalovirus exposure and HLA in healthy donors. On the study more broadly: Clustering assigned 81% of the 350 to 450 genotyped donors to the Caucasian-associated ancestry cluster.

With V trimmed by 7 bases and J by 5 bases, 8 bases remained unmatched. CDR1 SNHLY and CDR2 FYNNEI come from the germline V gene. The CDR3 is made up of 15 amino acids. The PCR contained 60 Vbeta and 13 Jbeta primers. Measured with immunoSEQ multiplex PCR; TCRdb has only the in-frame clones, and not every one. Seen here are 150,000 to 200,000 clones, about 80% observed once, and the top ten hold approximately 2%. This clonotype was sampled from a woman aged 18 to 35 in good health and CMV-seropositive. The sample consisted of PBMCs. This sequence joins TRBV2 and TRBJ2-3; 11 bases are shared with TRBD2. The CDR3 DNA follows: TGTGCCAGCAAGTTGTTAGCGGGGGGGCGAGATACGCAGTATTTT. This encodes CASKLLAGGRDTQYF. The full variable domain, its missing parts supplied by reference TRBV2 and TRBJ2-3, is EPEVTQTPSHQVTQMGQEVILRCVPISNHLYFYWYRQILGQKVEFLVSFYNNEISEKSEIFDDQFSVERPDGSNFTLKIRSTKLEDSAMYFCASKLLAGGRDTQYFGPGTRLTVL.